Listed below are T cell receptor beta chains from one sample, sequenced in a study of early T cells in non-severe SARS-CoV-2 infection. TCRdb redid the calling of the 5' RACE reads with MiXCR, one entry per CDR3 protein. The sample includes roughly 58,000 distinct CDR3 sequences, around a tenth of them seen just once. The sequencing input was whole blood. These receptors originate from an adult who was a healthcare worker with PCR-confirmed SARS-CoV-2 infection or an uninfected control (not recorded which). Each CDR3 is given with its conserved first and last residue. Each record gives: V gene, J gene, D gene, clone size, CDR3 protein, CDR3 DNA. D genes are given only for firm matches. The size of a clone is reported for some rows only, either as once, few or many, or as a class for expanded clones.

TRBV12-3/TRBV12-4	TRBJ1-2	TRBD1	-	CASSNRERTGDGYTF	TGTGCCAGCAGCAATAGGGAAAGAACAGGGGACGGCTACACCTTC
TRBV7-2	TRBJ2-3	TRBD1	many	CASSSQDRGTQYF	TGTGCCAGCAGCAGTCAGGACAGGGGTACGCAGTATTTT
TRBV20-1	TRBJ1-6	TRBD1	-	CSARAAGQGNNSPLHF	TGCAGTGCTAGAGCCGCCGGACAGGGGAATAATTCACCCCTCCACTTT
TRBV15	TRBJ2-6	-	-	CATSPGQGSSSGANVLTF	TGTGCCACCAGCCCAGGCCAGGGTTCCAGCTCTGGGGCCAACGTCCTGACTTTC
TRBV29-1	TRBJ2-1	TRBD2	-	CSGILAGGQDEQFF	TGCAGCGGTATACTAGCGGGAGGGCAGGATGAGCAGTTCTTC
TRBV29-1	TRBJ2-5	-	-	CSVGLAKQETQYF	TGCAGCGTTGGACTGGCCAAACAGGAGACCCAGTACTTC
TRBV30	TRBJ2-7	-	many	CAWGYRLREQYF	TGTGCCTGGGGATATCGGTTGAGGGAGCAGTACTTC
TRBV28	TRBJ1-2	-	few	CASSFGAFNYGYTF	TGTGCCAGCAGTTTTGGGGCCTTTAACTATGGCTACACCTTC
TRBV29-1	TRBJ2-7	TRBD1	-	CSVGTGRVSEQYF	TGCAGCGTCGGGACAGGACGGGTCTCCGAGCAGTACTTC
TRBV12-3/TRBV12-4	TRBJ1-1	-	-	CASSLNFVGDTEAFF	TGTGCCAGCAGTTTAAATTTCGTGGGGGACACTGAAGCTTTCTTT
TRBV6-6	TRBJ2-7	TRBD1	many	CASSYFRDRDSEQYF	TGTGCCAGCAGTTACTTCCGGGACAGGGACTCCGAGCAGTACTTC
TRBV28	TRBJ2-7	TRBD1	-	CASSLSDRGPKGEQYF	TGTGCCAGCAGTTTATCCGACAGGGGACCGAAGGGCGAGCAGTACTTC
TRBV2	TRBJ2-7	TRBD1	-	CASSDLGQSYEQYF	TGTGCCAGCAGTGATCTGGGACAGTCTTACGAGCAGTACTTC
TRBV28	TRBJ1-5	-	-	CASSFLQGSNQPQHF	TGTGCCAGCAGTTTCCTACAGGGTAGCAATCAGCCCCAGCATTTT
TRBV29-1	TRBJ2-5	TRBD2	many	CSGEPGLARGETQYF	TGCAGCGGAGAACCGGGACTAGCGAGGGGAGAGACCCAGTACTTC
TRBV4-1	TRBJ1-4	-	-	CASSPQGGHEKLFF	TGCGCCAGCAGCCCCCAGGGCGGACATGAAAAACTGTTTTTT
TRBV18	TRBJ1-1	-	-	CASSTAWGGNTEAFF	TGTGCCAGCTCGACCGCATGGGGCGGTAACACTGAAGCTTTCTTT
TRBV30	TRBJ1-6	-	-	CAWRQEKNSPLHF	TGTGCCTGGAGGCAGGAAAAAAATTCACCCCTCCACTTT
TRBV7-9	TRBJ1-1	-	few	CASREINTEAFF	TGTGCCAGCAGGGAGATAAACACTGAAGCTTTCTTT
TRBV11-2	TRBJ2-7	TRBD2	-	CASSFASGSYEQYF	TGTGCCAGCAGCTTTGCCAGCGGGAGCTACGAGCAGTACTTC
TRBV30	TRBJ2-3	TRBD2	-	CAWSRLAGGRDTQYF	TGTGCCTGGAGCCGACTAGCGGGAGGAAGGGATACGCAGTATTTT
TRBV6-2/TRBV6-3	TRBJ1-2	-	many	CATRGPTALYGYTF	TGTGCCACGAGAGGACCCACAGCGCTCTATGGCTACACCTTC
TRBV3-1	TRBJ2-3	-	few	CASSQDYRTDTQYF	TGTGCCAGCAGCCAAGACTACAGGACAGATACGCAGTATTTT
TRBV5-5	TRBJ1-5	TRBD1	many	CASSGGTGGNSNQPQHF	TGTGCCAGCAGCGGCGGGACAGGGGGGAATAGCAATCAGCCCCAGCATTTT
TRBV12-3/TRBV12-4	TRBJ2-2	-	-	CASSLALTGNTGELFF	TGTGCCAGCAGTTTAGCCCTAACAGGGAACACCGGGGAGCTGTTTTTT
TRBV3-1	TRBJ2-7	TRBD1	many	CASSHRDRGDEQYF	TGTGCCAGCAGCCACCGGGACAGGGGCGACGAGCAGTACTTC
TRBV20-1	TRBJ2-3	-	few	CSVPPPGQATQYF	TGCAGTGTACCCCCTCCGGGGCAAGCTACGCAGTATTTT
TRBV7-7	TRBJ2-3	TRBD2	few	CASSLGGGPTDTQYF	TGTGCTAGCAGCTTAGGCGGGGGGCCCACAGATACGCAGTATTTT
TRBV9	TRBJ2-3	-	few	CASSVATVNPTDTQYF	TGTGCCAGCAGCGTAGCTACGGTTAACCCCACAGATACGCAGTATTTT
TRBV4-1	TRBJ2-2	-	many	CASSQNPPNTGELFF	TGCGCCAGCAGCCAAAATCCCCCCAACACCGGGGAGCTGTTTTTT